Below, 16 T cell receptor beta chains from the same sample are listed, as sequenced in a study of beta chain features in type 1 diabetes (dated by TCRdb to 2016 to 2018). To prepare the library, the immunoSEQ multiplex PCR assay was applied. The High Capacity cDNA Reverse Transcription Kit was used to reverse transcribe all of the isolated RNA, meaning that expressed TCRB transcripts were what got sequenced. TCRdb mirrors the immuneACCESS table, restricted to in-frame sequences. Some clones are absent from its copies; in checked studies, under half trace to an unresolved V gene, and the reason for the others is unknown. The sample contains about 360,000 clones, over 10% of them found a single time. The ten largest account for around 0.02% of the sample. Sequencing was done on a sample of naive CD4+ T cells from blood. The intended sense of this specimen's cell subset or site label: true naive CD4+ T cells. Every receptor here comes from a man younger than 35 in good health.

This clone has just a few counts. The rearrangement joins TRBV9 to TRBJ2-2; D not certain. CDR1 is SGDLS and CDR2 is YYNGEE in the germline V gene. V dropped 0 bases and J dropped 1 base, with 22 bases sitting between them. The CDR3 is 20 amino acids. The CDR3, as DNA: TGTGCCAGCAGCGTAGGGTTAGCCGAGACCCTCCCCAAGAACACCGGGGAGCTGTTTTTT. It yields the protein CASSVGLAETLPKNTGELFF.

CDR3 sequence (DNA): TGTGCCAGCACCCTATCAGGGCGAGGTGAGCAGTTCTTC. It encodes CASTLSGRGEQFF. The chain joins TRBV28 to TRBJ2-1; tentatively, D is TRBD1 (5 bases). V gave up 7 bases and J gave up 9 bases, with 16 bases separating them. Germline CDR1 is MDHEN and CDR2 is SYDVKM. The CDR3 consists of 13 residues. The full variable domain, in which reference TRBV28 and TRBJ2-1 provide the parts outside the CDR3, is DVKVTQSSRYLVKRTGEKVFLECVQDMDHENMFWYRQDPGLGLRLIYFSYDVKMKEKGDIPEGYSVSREKKERFSLILESASTNQTSMYLCASTLSGRGEQFFGPGTRLTVL.

This sequence joins TRBV10-3 and TRBJ2-3; 10 bases map to TRBD2. Germline loops: CDR1 ENHRY, CDR2 SYGVKD. Trimming at V came to 10 bases and at J to 0 bases, leaving 4 bases not matched to a gene. The CDR3 consists of 14 residues. CDR3 DNA: TGTGCCACCTGTAGCGGGGGGAGCACAGATACGCAGTATTTT. It is translated as CATCSGGSTDTQYF.

A word on this clone: The same CDR3 can be traced to other DNA sequences in this sample. The V call is TRBV28, the J call TRBJ1-2; D not resolved. The germline V gene encodes CDR1 MDHEN and CDR2 SYDVKM. This CDR3 region has 13 residues. V dropped 4 bases and J dropped 4 bases, with 10 bases sitting between them. CDR3 amino acids: CASSWEGFYGYTF. In DNA, the CDR3 is TGTGCCAGCAGTTGGGAGGGCTTCTATGGCTACACCTTC.

The chain recombines TRBV7-2 with TRBJ1-1, with D possibly TRBD1 on 6 matching bases. The germline V gene has CDR1 SGHTA and CDR2 FQGNSA. The V end was cut by 0 bases, the J end by 4 bases, with 9 bases between. The CDR3 consists of 14 residues. The CDR3 DNA reads TGTGCCAGCAGCTTAGCGACAGGACCCACTGAAGCTTTCTTT. This codes for CASSLATGPTEAFF.

As DNA, the CDR3 is TGTGCCTGGAGTGGGGGGGGGATTTCTGGAAACACCATATATTTT. Its translation: CAWSGGGISGNTIYF. V usage is TRBV30 and J usage is TRBJ1-3, with D perhaps TRBD1 (5 bases). Trimming removed 1 base from V and 1 base from J, with 11 bases in between. CDR1 and CDR2 (germline): GTSNPN, SVGIG (reference sequence). This CDR3 has 15 amino acids.

The CDR3 nucleotides read TGTGCCAGCAGCGTAGACGCGAGGGGGCGGAATGAGCAGTTCTTC. It codes for CASSVDARGRNEQFF. The chain joins TRBV9 to TRBJ2-1; TRBD1 matches 7 bases. The length of the CDR3 is 15 residues. V lost 0 bases and J lost 7; bases outside the gene matches: 7. Looked up from germline, CDR1 is SGDLS and CDR2 is YYNGEE.

The V call is TRBV28, the J call TRBJ1-1; D might be TRBD1 (5 bases). V lost 5 bases to trimming and J lost 5 bases, with 12 bases between them. Germline-derived CDR1 and CDR2 are MDHEN and SYDVKM. This CDR3 comprises 13 residues. This CDR3 is CASSLRGGTEAFF. CDR3 nucleotides: TGTGCCAGCAGTCTAAGGGGAGGAACTGAAGCTTTCTTT.

J is TRBJ1-4 and V is TRBV7-8; the D gene is possibly TRBD1 (6 bases). Trimming took 3 bases from V and 2 from J, leaving 13 bases between them. Germline V gene lookup returns CDR1 SGHVS and CDR2 FQNEAQ. The CDR3 length is 16 residues. CDR3 bases: TGTGCCAGCAGCTTCGGGGGGCAGATCACTAATGAAAAACTGTTTTTT. This translates into CASSFGGQITNEKLFF. Full variable domain (rest looked up from reference TRBV7-8 and TRBJ1-4): GAGVSQSPRYKVAKRGQDVALRCDPISGHVSLFWYQQALGQGPEFLTYFQNEAQLDKSGLPSDRFFAERPEGSVSTLKIQRTQQEDSAVYLCASSFGGQITNEKLFFGSGTQLSVL.

The chain has TRBV9 and TRBJ2-7; tentatively, D is TRBD2 (6 bases). The germline CDR1 and CDR2 sequences are SGDLS and YYNGEE. V was cut by 4 bases and J by 6 bases, with 20 bases left in between. The length of the CDR3 is 15 residues. CDR3 sequence reads: CASSPRTAEGGEQYF. The CDR3 DNA reads TGTGCCAGCAGCCCCCGGACGGCGGAGGGAGGCGAGCAGTACTTC.

There are a few counts of this clone. This chain uses TRBV5-4 with TRBJ2-1; D might be TRBD1 (6 bases). The CDR3 runs 14 residues. Germline CDR1 is SGHNT and CDR2 is YYREEE (reference sequence). The ends were cut back, 0 bases at V and 8 bases at J, with 12 bases in the middle. The chain's CDR3 is CASSLVRAGDEQFF. The CDR3 nucleotides read TGTGCCAGCAGCTTGGTCAGGGCAGGGGATGAGCAGTTCTTC.

This clone turned up a few times. The chain joins TRBV20-1 to TRBJ1-2; D remains unclear. This CDR3 is built from 11 residues. The germline V gene encodes CDR1 DFQATT and CDR2 SNEGSKA (reference sequence). The CDR3 sequence is CSIDRRAGYTF. The DNA of the CDR3 is TGCAGCATTGACCGGAGGGCTGGCTACACCTTC.

The table lists this clone with a few counts. The CDR3 DNA sequence: TGTGCCAGCAGCCTCCCCCGTTCAGGCGAGCAGTACTTC. It yields the protein CASSLPRSGEQYF. V is TRBV28 and J is TRBJ2-7, with D hard to call. Between the trimmed V and J ends, which lost 6 bases and 6 bases, there was a span of 15 bases. Germline CDR1 and CDR2: MDHEN and SYDVKM. This CDR3 has 13 residues.

This clone was picked up a small number of times. The CDR3 reads CASSYRTAGAGEQFF. CDR3 DNA sequence: TGTGCCAGCAGTTACCGGACAGCGGGAGCGGGTGAGCAGTTCTTC. J is TRBJ2-1 and V is TRBV6-6; 8 bases are a match to TRBD2. V trimming: 2 bases; J trimming: 9 bases; junction bases outside the gene matches: 9. The germline gives CDR1 MNHNY, CDR2 SVGAGI (reference sequence). The CDR3 has 15 amino acids.

In its sample, this clone was seen a few times. The chain employs TRBV7-8 and TRBJ2-7, with a tentative D call TRBD1 (6 bases). V was clipped by 5 bases and J by 0 bases, with 14 bases between them. The germline V gene encodes CDR1 SGHVS and CDR2 FQNEAQ. CDR3 length: 15 residues. CDR3 loop: CASSHGRGRSYEQYF. CDR3 DNA sequence: TGTGCCAGCAGCCACGGCAGGGGACGCTCCTACGAGCAGTACTTC.

This clone was seen many times. The chain links TRBV29-1 to TRBJ2-7; D is perhaps TRBD2 (5 bases). The length of the CDR3 is 11 residues. CDR1 and CDR2 (germline): SQVTM, ANQGSEA. Deletions cut 7 bases from V and 3 bases from J, with 10 bases between. Here the CDR3 reads CSGKGVYEQYF. In DNA, the CDR3 is TGCAGCGGTAAGGGAGTCTACGAGCAGTACTTC.